This entry lists 10 T cell receptor beta chains sequenced from one sample in a study of T-cell reconstitution after alpha-beta-depleted transplantation in children. Construction of the TCRbeta library involved unique molecular identifiers. TCRdb passed the PCR reads through MiXCR, listing each CDR3 protein once. The profile shows about half a million distinct CDR3 sequences, roughly an eighth of them singletons. Sequencing was performed on PBMCs from the stem cell graft donor, taken from the stem cell graft. All receptors come from a human donor who donated a stem cell graft to a child with combined immunodeficiency.

This clonotype was detected a few times. V gene TRBV6-2 or TRBV6-3 combines with J gene TRBJ2-1; D may be TRBD2 (6 bases). Deletions cut 0 bases from V and 4 bases from J, with 13 bases between. Looked up from germline, CDR1 is MNHEY and CDR2 is SVGEGT. This CDR3 contains 16 residues. The CDR3 protein is CASSYSVEGRYNEQFF. For the CDR3, the DNA is TGTGCCAGCAGTTACTCGGTAGAGGGGAGGTACAATGAGCAGTTCTTC.

The rearrangement joins TRBV30 to TRBJ2-7, with 8 bases identical to TRBD1. Per germline, CDR1 GTSNPN and CDR2 SVGIG (reference sequence). The CDR3 is made up of 16 amino acids. V lost 5 bases and J lost 4; bases outside the gene matches: 16. In DNA, the CDR3 is TGTGCCTGGGGCATGCCCCGGACAGGGAGGAATTACGAGCAGTACTTC. It encodes CAWGMPRTGRNYEQYF.

This clonotype was seen repeatedly, ten times or more. The chain couples TRBV11-2 to TRBJ2-1; the match to TRBD2 covers 7 bases. The CDR3 contains 16 residues. In germline, CDR1 is SGHAT, CDR2 FQNNGV. The V gene end was trimmed by 2 bases and the J gene end by 2 bases; junction bases not matched to a gene: 6. The CDR3 protein is CASSLLLAETYNEQFF. DNA of the CDR3: TGTGCCAGCAGCTTATTGCTAGCGGAAACCTACAATGAGCAGTTCTTC.

This clonotype turned up a few times. This sequence joins TRBV15 and TRBJ2-5; D remains unclear. This CDR3 has 12 residues. Germline-derived CDR1 and CDR2 are LNHNV and YYDKDF (reference sequence). V shed 5 bases and J shed 3 bases, with 7 bases lying between them. The DNA for the CDR3 is TGTGCCACCAGCGGCCAGGAAGAGACCCAGTACTTC. Translation gives CATSGQEETQYF.

This clonotype was detected many times. V and J are TRBV27 and TRBJ2-1, with D unclear. The CDR3 is made up of 13 amino acids. Trimming pared 7 bases from V and 9 bases from J, leaving 16 bases between. CDR1 is MNHEY, CDR2 SMNVEV, per germline (reference sequence). The CDR3 coding sequence is TGTGCCAGCACTCACACGGAAGGAAGTGAGCAGTTCTTC. Protein: CASTHTEGSEQFF.

V gene TRBV20-1 combines with J gene TRBJ2-1; possibly TRBD2 for D (6 bases). Germline CDR1 and CDR2: DFQATT and SNEGSKA (reference sequence). The CDR3 spans 16 residues. Trimming shortened V by 0 bases and J by 3 bases, and 15 bases separated the two germline ends. CDR3 protein: CSARDRGRGNYNEQFF. The CDR3 region has the DNA TGCAGTGCTAGAGATAGGGGACGGGGGAACTACAATGAGCAGTTCTTC.

V gene TRBV29-1 combines with J gene TRBJ2-5; 7 positions agree with TRBD2. Germline-derived CDR1 and CDR2 are SQVTM and ANQGSEA. This CDR3 comprises 13 residues. The trim removed 3 bases at V and 3 bases at J, leaving 4 bases unmatched. The CDR3 DNA reads as TGCAGCGTTGACAGGGAGGGAAAAGAGACCCAGTACTTC. It is translated as CSVDREGKETQYF.

Ten or more counts support this clonotype. The chain recombines TRBV29-1 with TRBJ2-1; 15 bases map to TRBD2. CDR1 is SQVTM and CDR2 is ANQGSEA in the germline V gene. Losses at the gene ends were 7 bases for V and 7 bases for J; bases not matched to a gene: 8. CDR3 length: 15 amino acids. The CDR3 region has the DNA TGCAGCGCCTGGACTAGCGGGAGGGCCAGTAATGAGCAGTTCTTC. Translating gives CSAWTSGRASNEQFF.

This chain uses TRBV2 with TRBJ1-6; 8 bases agree with TRBD1. Germline CDR1 reads SNHLY; CDR2 reads FYNNEI. This CDR3 is 14 amino acids long. V shed 8 bases, J shed 5 bases, and the junction held 5 bases outside the gene matches. The CDR3, as DNA: TGTGCCAGCCTAGGGACAGGCGATAATTCACCCCTCCACTTT. Amino acids: CASLGTGDNSPLHF.

The chain combines TRBV29-1 with TRBJ2-5; D possibly corresponds to TRBD1 (5 bases). The ends were cut back, 3 bases at V and 3 bases at J, with 11 bases in the middle. Germline CDR1 and CDR2: SQVTM and ANQGSEA. The CDR3 loop spans 13 amino acids. CDR3 DNA sequence: TGCAGCGTTGAGCAGGGTTTCAAAGAGACCCAGTACTTC. This codes for CSVEQGFKETQYF.